This TCR beta chain was recorded in a study of cytomegalovirus exposure and HLA in healthy donors. Study context: An earlier analysis identified some 110 million unique TCR beta sequences in some 180 million T cells. Study results and limitations: When a later analysis was performed, an Asian-associated ancestry cluster reportedly had fewer N-insertions than the roughly 630-donor mean.

Amplification used 60 Vbeta primers and 13 Jbeta primers. Some clones are missing from TCRdb's copy, which holds only in-frame ones; the method was immunoSEQ multiplex PCR. There are 90,000 to 95,000 clones in the sample; 65% to 85% occur only once, and approximately 1.2% lies in the top ten. With 4 bases removed from V and 0 bases from J, the gap between germline ends came to 14 bases. This CDR3 region has 16 residues. Germline V gene lookup returns CDR1 LGHNA and CDR2 YSLEER. This clone was seen once. Its antigen is undetermined. Material for sequencing was PBMCs. The receptor's source is a girl aged 2-10 years in good health and CMV-seropositive. The chain couples TRBV4-3 to TRBJ2-3; D is undetermined. The CDR3 DNA reads as TGCGCCAGCAGCCCGACCCCCGACAAAAGCACAGATACGCAGTATTTT. It codes for CASSPTPDKSTDTQYF.